The 4 T cell receptor beta chains listed next were all sequenced from one sample in a study of read filtering for tumor transcriptome and immune sequencing. Molecular barcoded adaptors covering alpha/delta and beta/gamma chains were used on roughly 370 ng RNA. TCRdb called the reads again in MiXCR, with one record for every CDR3 protein. The sample carries approximately 61,000 distinct CDR3 sequences, around 21% recorded once. What was sequenced was a population of CD138-negative cells sorted from bone marrow. The origin of the receptors is a donor at least 40 years old with multiple myeloma.

This clonotype was counted at least ten times. V gene TRBV20-1 combines with J gene TRBJ2-1; 9 bases map to TRBD1. Germline loops: CDR1 DFQATT, CDR2 SNEGSKA (reference sequence). V dropped 4 bases and J dropped 6; count of bases not matched to a gene: 4. The CDR3 contains 13 residues. CDR3 bases: TGCAGTGCTAAACAGGGGGCGGGCAATGAGCAGTTCTTC. This encodes CSAKQGAGNEQFF.

Points on this clonotype: A much bigger clone sits one base away, suggesting this may be a read error. The gene calls are TRBV5-6 and TRBJ2-2; TRBD2 is a possible D gene (5 bases). This CDR3 comprises 19 residues. The germline V gene encodes CDR1 SGHDT and CDR2 YYEEEE. The CDR3 here is CASSLFLPWSGSNTGELLF. The CDR3 nucleotides are TGTGCCAGCAGCTTGTTCCTTCCATGGAGCGGTTCGAACACCGGGGAGCTGCTTTTT.

The chain carries TRBV20-1 and TRBJ1-1; no definite D call. V lost 6 bases and J lost 2, with 16 bases in between. Germline V gene data show CDR1 as DFQATT and CDR2 as SNEGSKA (reference sequence). This CDR3 contains 14 residues. Here the CDR3 reads CSASGGTSNTEAFF. CDR3 DNA: TGCAGTGCCTCCGGTGGTACCAGCAACACTGAAGCTTTCTTT.

This clonotype was picked up many times. This chain connects TRBV11-2 to TRBJ2-1; no reliable D call. The V and J ends lost 2 bases and 12 bases respectively, with 17 bases between them. The length of the CDR3 is 14 residues. The germline gives CDR1 SGHAT, CDR2 FQNNGV. DNA of the CDR3: TGTGCCAGCAGCTTAAGAACTGTGGTTTCTGGGCAGTTCTTC. Amino acids: CASSLRTVVSGQFF.